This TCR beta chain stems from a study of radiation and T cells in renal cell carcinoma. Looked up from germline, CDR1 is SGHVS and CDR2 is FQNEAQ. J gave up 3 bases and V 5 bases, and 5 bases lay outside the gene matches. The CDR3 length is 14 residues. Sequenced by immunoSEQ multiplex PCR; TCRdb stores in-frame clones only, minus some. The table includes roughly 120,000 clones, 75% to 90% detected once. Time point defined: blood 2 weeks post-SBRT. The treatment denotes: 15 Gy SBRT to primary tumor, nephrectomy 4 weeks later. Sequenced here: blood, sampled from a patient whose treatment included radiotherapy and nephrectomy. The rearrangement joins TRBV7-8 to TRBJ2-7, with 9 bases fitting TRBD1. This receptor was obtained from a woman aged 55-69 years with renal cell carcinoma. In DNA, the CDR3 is TGTGCCAGCAGCCCCCCGGGACAGGGCTACGAGCAGTACTTC. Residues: CASSPPGQGYEQYF.